These 24 T cell receptor beta chains were all obtained from the same sample, sequenced in a study of control samples from healthy donors and cancer patients. Libraries were prepared by immunoSEQ multiplex PCR; TCRdb keeps only in-frame clonotypes and omits some of them. There are 150,000 or so clones in the sample; approximately 93% occur only once, and 5% to 7% lies in the top ten. Sequenced input: blood. The receptor source for this set is a young man in good health.

The rearrangement links TRBV20-1 to TRBJ1-5, with TRBD1 as a possible D gene (5 bases). The germline CDR1 and CDR2 sequences are DFQATT and SNEGSKA (reference sequence). CDR3 length: 14 amino acids. With 3 bases removed from V and 6 bases from J, the gap between germline ends came to 15 bases. CDR3 coding DNA: TGCAGTGCTAGTCGGTGGGGCGATGTTCAGCCCCAGCATTTT. This sequence encodes CSASRWGDVQPQHF.

The chain employs TRBV27 and TRBJ2-2; D may be TRBD2 (6 bases). CDR1 is MNHEY, CDR2 SMNVEV, per germline (reference sequence). V was shortened by 1 base and J by 8 bases, with 14 bases between the two germline ends. The CDR3 extends over 15 amino acids. CDR3 sequence: CASSLYGGFEGELFF. For the CDR3, the DNA is TGTGCCAGCAGTTTATATGGGGGGTTCGAGGGGGAGCTGTTTTTT.

The chain links TRBV21-1 to TRBJ1-1; TRBD1, the table's D call, lacks a check against the DNA. TRBV21-1 has pseudogene status. The CDR3 is made up of 15 amino acids. The CDR3 region is CASSRTGGFGTEAFF. CDR3 nucleotides: TGTGCCAGCAGCAGGACAGGGGGTTTCGGCACTGAAGCTTTCTTT.

The chain employs TRBV20-1 and TRBJ1-6; D unresolved. Between the trimmed V and J ends, which lost 3 bases and 8 bases, there was a span of 17 bases. The CDR3 spans 15 residues. The V gene's germline CDR1 is DFQATT and CDR2 SNEGSKA (reference sequence). CDR3: CSASRSDLLDSPLHF. CDR3 sequence (DNA): TGCAGTGCTAGTAGGTCGGATTTACTCGATTCACCCCTCCACTTT.

This clone is labeled medium-sized. The genes are TRBV7-2 and TRBJ2-1; D not certain. There are 15 residues in the CDR3. V shed 5 bases and J shed 3 bases, with 14 bases lying between them. Germline V gene sequence: CDR1 SGHTA, CDR2 FQGNSA. DNA for the CDR3: TGTGCCAGCAGCCCCTTCTTTCCCAACTACAATGAGCAGTTCTTC. Amino acids: CASSPFFPNYNEQFF.

This chain links TRBV11-2 with TRBJ2-1; no definite D call. V lost 2 bases to trimming and J lost 9 bases, with 5 bases between them. The CDR3 is 11 amino acids. Germline V gene sequence: CDR1 SGHAT, CDR2 FQNNGV. CDR3 sequence: CASSLSREQFF. Here the CDR3 DNA reads TGTGCCAGCAGCTTATCCCGTGAGCAGTTCTTC.

The count of this clone is one. It may be a read error: a sequence one base away is much more abundant. This chain uses TRBV7-9 with TRBJ1-1, with D unresolved. Per the germline V gene, CDR1 is SEHNR and CDR2 is FQNEAQ (reference sequence). This CDR3 comprises 13 residues. V shed 0 bases and J shed 1 base, with 3 bases lying between them. The CDR3 nucleotides read TGTGCCAGCAGCTTAGCTCCGAACACTGAAGCTTTCTTT. This encodes CASSLAPNTEAFF.

This clone has a handful of counts. V is TRBV11-2 and J is TRBJ1-1; D not certain. The CDR3 runs 13 residues. The V gene lost 3 bases and the J gene lost 3 bases, with 8 bases spanning the gap. Per germline, CDR1 SGHAT and CDR2 FQNNGV. The CDR3 coding sequence is TGTGCCAGCAGCTTCAACGAGGACACTGAAGCTTTCTTT. As protein: CASSFNEDTEAFF. Using reference TRBV11-2 and TRBJ1-1 for the parts outside the CDR3, the full variable domain is EAGVAQSPRYKIIEKRQSVAFWCNPISGHATLYWYQQILGQGPKLLIQFQNNGVVDDSQLPKDRFSAERLKGVDSTLKIQPAKLEDSAVYLCASSFNEDTEAFFGQGTRLTVV.

This rearrangement joins TRBV20-1 to TRBJ1-2, with TRBD1 identical over 9 bases. V lost 6 bases to trimming and J lost 7 bases; unmatched junction nucleotides: 3. Germline lookup yields CDR1 DFQATT and CDR2 SNEGSKA (reference sequence). CDR3 length equals 11 residues. The CDR3, as DNA: TGCAGTGCCCGACAGGGGGGTGGCTACACCTTC. Amino acid sequence: CSARQGGGYTF.

This CDR3 is CASSRGPTYEQYF. CDR3 sequence (DNA): TGCGCCAGCAGTAGGGGACCCACCTACGAGCAGTACTTC. The gene calls are TRBV4-1 and TRBJ2-7; either TRBD1 or TRBD2 may supply D (5 bases each). Germline CDR1 reads MGHRA; CDR2 reads YSYEKL. Trimming left V 6 bases short and J 2 bases short, with 11 bases between. This CDR3 has 13 amino acids.

The rearrangement uses TRBV19 and TRBJ2-7; 10 bases match TRBD2. J was trimmed by 3 bases and V by 3 bases; bases with no gene match: 2. This CDR3 has 14 residues. Germline V CDR1 and CDR2: LNHDA, SQIVND (reference sequence). Written as DNA, the CDR3 is TGTGCCAGTAGTATTGCTAGCGGGAGCTACGAGCAGTACTTC. Translated, it gives CASSIASGSYEQYF.

The chain employs TRBV5-4 and TRBJ1-1; D is undetermined. The germline V and J ends were trimmed by 3 bases and 3 bases, with 15 bases remaining between them. The length of the CDR3 is 15 residues. Per the germline V gene, CDR1 is SGHNT and CDR2 is YYREEE (reference sequence). This CDR3 is CASSSPAGSDTEAFF. DNA for the CDR3: TGTGCCAGCAGCTCCCCCGCGGGTTCGGACACTGAAGCTTTCTTT.

The chain carries TRBV4-1 and TRBJ1-1; unclear D gene. In germline, CDR1 is MGHRA, CDR2 YSYEKL. This CDR3 contains 13 residues. The V end lost 1 base, the J end lost 3 bases, and 6 bases lay between the germline ends. In DNA, the CDR3 is TGCGCCAGCAGCCAAGCGGCTCACACTGAAGCTTTCTTT. It yields the protein CASSQAAHTEAFF.

The rearrangement joins TRBV12-3 or TRBV12-4 to TRBJ1-6; 7 bases match TRBD1. V was pared by 5 bases and J by 11 bases, with 6 bases of the junction left unmatched. This CDR3 is 13 amino acids long. The CDR3 is CASSPSQGTPLHF. For the CDR3, the DNA is TGTGCCAGCAGTCCATCACAGGGGACACCCCTCCACTTT.

The genes are TRBV19 and TRBJ2-7; 11 positions agree with TRBD2. Germline V gene sequence: CDR1 LNHDA, CDR2 SQIVND (reference sequence). The CDR3 sequence is 15 residues long. V was clipped by 4 bases and J by 5 bases; unmatched bases: 7. CDR3 loop: CASSTVAGGQDEQYF. The CDR3 nucleotides read TGTGCCAGTAGTACCGTAGCGGGGGGGCAAGACGAGCAGTACTTC.

This clone has only one observation. The chain uses TRBV5-4 and TRBJ2-7; D is perhaps TRBD1 (5 bases). With 5 bases removed from V and 2 bases from J, the gap between germline ends came to 14 bases. Germline CDR1 SGHNT, CDR2 YYREEE (reference sequence). The CDR3 is made up of 14 amino acids. CDR3 sequence (DNA): TGTGCCAGCAGTTTTACCACAGGCCCCTACGAGCAGTACTTC. It yields the protein CASSFTTGPYEQYF.

This rearrangement joins TRBV30 to TRBJ2-7, with TRBD2 identical over 7 bases. Germline assignment: CDR1 GTSNPN and CDR2 SVGIG (reference sequence). J was trimmed by 3 bases and V by 5 bases; bases with no gene match: 22. CDR3 length equals 18 residues. CDR3 residues: CAWPSRGRAQVWIYEQYF. CDR3 bases: TGTGCCTGGCCTTCAAGAGGGAGGGCTCAAGTATGGATCTACGAGCAGTACTTC.

This chain uses TRBV5-6 with TRBJ2-5; a possible D gene is TRBD1 (6 bases). Trimming removed 4 bases at V and 8 bases at J, with 18 bases between. This CDR3 region has 14 residues. Germline CDR1 SGHDT, CDR2 YYEEEE. The chain's CDR3 is CASSPPDRSGTQYF. The CDR3 DNA reads as TGTGCCAGCAGCCCTCCAGACAGGTCCGGAACCCAGTACTTC.

This clone was seen only once. This sample also contains other DNA sequences that code for the same CDR3. The V call is TRBV6-6, the J call TRBJ2-7; 9 bases fit TRBD1. V was clipped by 2 bases and J by 1 base; unmatched bases: 3. Germline CDR1 is MNHNY and CDR2 is SVGAGI (reference sequence). There are 15 residues in the CDR3. The CDR3 DNA reads as TGTGCCAGCAGTTACCCGGGACAGGGTTCCTACGAGCAGTACTTC. Amino acid sequence: CASSYPGQGSYEQYF.

V and J are TRBV3-1 (or the pseudogene TRBV3-2) and TRBJ1-2, with D unresolved. This CDR3 contains 11 residues. Trimming removed 8 bases from V and 4 bases from J, with 8 bases in between. CDR1 is LGHDT, CDR2 YNNKEL, per germline (reference sequence). This CDR3 reads CASWGGYGYTF. The DNA for the CDR3 is TGTGCCAGCTGGGGAGGCTATGGCTACACCTTC.

The chain carries TRBV7-9 and TRBJ1-1; D is undetermined. Germline V gene lookup returns CDR1 SEHNR and CDR2 FQNEAQ (reference sequence). V lost 8 bases and J lost 0, with 7 bases in between. The CDR3 extends over 12 amino acids. This CDR3 reads CASHGLNTEAFF. CDR3 DNA sequence: TGTGCCAGCCATGGATTGAACACTGAAGCTTTCTTT.

This chain connects TRBV19 to TRBJ2-1, with 9 bases lining up with TRBD2. V shed 3 bases, J shed 10 bases, and the junction held 19 bases outside the gene matches. The CDR3 extends over 18 amino acids. CDR1 and CDR2 (germline): LNHDA, SQIVND (reference sequence). The CDR3 here is CASSIFRVREGHNREQFF. CDR3 in DNA: TGTGCCAGTAGTATTTTTCGTGTGCGGGAGGGCCACAATAGGGAGCAGTTCTTC.

The genes are TRBV3-1 (or the pseudogene TRBV3-2) and TRBJ2-7, with a possible D match to TRBD2 (6 bases). The CDR3 is 13 residues long. Trimming pared 0 bases from V and 7 bases from J, leaving 10 bases between. Looked up from germline, CDR1 is LGHDT and CDR2 is YNNKEL (reference sequence). The CDR3: CASSQDREREQYF. CDR3 DNA: TGTGCCAGCAGCCAAGATCGGGAGCGGGAGCAGTACTTC.

The chain employs TRBV7-9 and TRBJ1-2; maybe TRBD1 (6 bases). The CDR3 covers 16 residues. CDR1 is SEHNR and CDR2 is FQNEAQ in the germline V gene (reference sequence). The ends were cut back, 3 bases at V and 2 bases at J, with 16 bases in the middle. CDR3 residues: CASSFPVEGGNYGYTF. CDR3 DNA: TGTGCCAGCAGCTTTCCTGTTGAGGGGGGGAACTATGGCTACACCTTC.